This section outlines one T cell receptor (beta chain) sequence together with its context. Its antigen is undetermined. The sample is drawn from a study of beta chain features in type 1 diabetes. Study-wide results and limits: Cells that show high TCR expression could be over-represented by cDNA sequencing. Among all four CD4+ subsets, Type 1 diabetes patients had TCRB CDR3s that were moderately but significantly shorter. Among type 1 diabetes patients, VDJ junctions had fewer insertions and more deletions.

Reverse transcribing all isolated RNA meant expressed TCRB transcripts were sequenced. Profiling relied on immunoSEQ multiplex PCR, and the TCRdb table lists in-frame clones only, not all of them. The data contain 450,000 to 600,000 clones, approximately 30% of them singletons. The CDR3 has 16 residues. CD4+ naive, central memory, regulatory and stem cell-like memory subsets were isolated by sorting on CD45RO/CCR7/CD25/CD127/CD95/CD27. Material for sequencing was naive CD4+ T cells from blood. This sequence originates from a man in his late teens or twenties in good health. The chain couples TRBV21-1 to TRBJ2-4; the D call of TRBD2 is as the table states it, not checked on the DNA. TRBV21-1 is noted as a pseudogene. The CDR3 reads CASSIRVEESANIQYF. The CDR3 DNA reads TGTGCCAGCAGCATTAGAGTTGAGGAGTCTGCGAACATTCAGTACTTC.